The clone carrying this T cell receptor beta chain was counted between two and nine times. What it recognizes is unknown. This sample is drawn from a study of cytomegalovirus exposure and HLA in healthy donors. Study results and limitations: A later analysis showed that HLA-associated TCR beta chains had undergone more clonal expansion than equally common others.

The germline gives CDR1 MDHEN, CDR2 SYDVKM. Trimming left V 6 bases short and J 5 bases short, with 14 bases between. This CDR3 is 13 amino acids long. With 60 Vbeta and 13 Jbeta primers, the PCR was carried out. Data came from immunoSEQ multiplex PCR; TCRdb stores just in-frame clones and leaves some out. The data show about 130,000 clones, 80% seen once. The sequencing input was PBMCs. The receptor was isolated from a male donor in good health and CMV-seronegative. The chain is built from TRBV28 and TRBJ2-7, with D perhaps matching TRBD2 (6 bases). The chain's CDR3 is CASRVHGGDEQYF. CDR3 in DNA: TGTGCCAGCAGGGTACACGGGGGAGACGAGCAGTACTTC. The variable domain in full, with the rest retrieved from reference TRBV28 and TRBJ2-7, is DVKVTQSSRYLVKRTGEKVFLECVQDMDHENMFWYRQDPGLGLRLIYFSYDVKMKEKGDIPEGYSVSREKKERFSLILESASTNQTSMYLCASRVHGGDEQYFGPGTRLTVT.